The present TCR beta chain was sequenced within a study of CD8+ T cells in alopecia areata. Study-wide findings and caveats: Scalp and blood retained many expanded lesional clones during tofacitinib.

Per the germline V gene, CDR1 is MNHEY and CDR2 is SVGAGI. V lost 5 bases and J lost 1, with 11 bases in between. The CDR3 is 14 residues long. Treatment meaning: oral pan-JAK inhibitor, 5-10 mg twice daily. On this clone itself: Its antigen remains unidentified. At the DNA level, this CDR3 is encoded by other sequences in the same sample as well.

Extracted RNA was reverse transcribed, and the resulting cDNA served as sequencing template. Produced via immunoSEQ multiplex PCR; TCRdb's table is partial and in-frame only. The data show about 140,000 clones, with 65% to 90% seen just once and around 25% held by the top ten. This chain links TRBV6-5 with TRBJ2-5; D is possibly TRBD1 (5 bases). The receptor comes from a human donor with alopecia areata. Sequenced here: CD8+ T cells sorted from blood, sampled at week 4, from a patient treated with tofacitinib. This chain's CDR3 is CASSPRQSQETQYF. The CDR3 DNA is TGTGCCAGCAGTCCGCGACAGAGCCAAGAGACCCAGTACTTC.